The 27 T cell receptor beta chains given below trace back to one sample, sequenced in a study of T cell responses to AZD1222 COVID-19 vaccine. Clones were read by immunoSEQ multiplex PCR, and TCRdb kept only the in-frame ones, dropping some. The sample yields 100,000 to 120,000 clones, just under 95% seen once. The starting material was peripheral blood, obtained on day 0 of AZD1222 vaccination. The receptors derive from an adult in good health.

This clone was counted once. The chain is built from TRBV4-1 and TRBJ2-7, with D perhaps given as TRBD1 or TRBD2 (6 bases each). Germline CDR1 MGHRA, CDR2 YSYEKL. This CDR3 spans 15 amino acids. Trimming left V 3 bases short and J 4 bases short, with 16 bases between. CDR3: CASSQWGASGYEQYF. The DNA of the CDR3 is TGCGCCAGCAGCCAGTGGGGGGCTTCGGGATACGAGCAGTACTTC.

This chain's CDR3 is CASSQGWRDNQPQHF. CDR3 DNA: TGTGCCAGCAGCCAAGGTTGGAGAGACAATCAGCCCCAGCATTTT. V is TRBV3-1 (or the pseudogene TRBV3-2) and J is TRBJ1-5; D unresolved. The germline V gene has CDR1 LGHDT and CDR2 YNNKEL (reference sequence). The V gene lost 1 base and the J gene lost 3 bases, with 10 bases spanning the gap. The CDR3 is made up of 15 amino acids.

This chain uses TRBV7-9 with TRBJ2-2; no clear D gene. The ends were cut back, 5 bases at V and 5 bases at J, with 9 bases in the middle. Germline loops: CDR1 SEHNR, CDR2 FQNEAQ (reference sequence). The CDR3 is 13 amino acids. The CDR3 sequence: CASSRLVTGELFF. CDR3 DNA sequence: TGTGCCAGCAGCCGCTTGGTGACCGGGGAGCTGTTTTTT.

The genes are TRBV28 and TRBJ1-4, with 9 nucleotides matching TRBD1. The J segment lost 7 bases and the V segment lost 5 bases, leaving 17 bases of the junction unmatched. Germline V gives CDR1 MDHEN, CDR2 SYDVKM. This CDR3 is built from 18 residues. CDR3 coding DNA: TGTGCCAGCAGTCCGGCCGGGACAGGGATAGGGGAGGGTGAAAAACTGTTTTTT. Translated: CASSPAGTGIGEGEKLFF.

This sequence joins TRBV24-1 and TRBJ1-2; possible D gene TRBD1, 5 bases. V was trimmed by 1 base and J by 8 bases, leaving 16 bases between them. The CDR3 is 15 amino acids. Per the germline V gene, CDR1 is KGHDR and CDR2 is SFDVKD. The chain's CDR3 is CATSDFPRPGGGYTF. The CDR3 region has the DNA TGTGCCACCAGTGATTTCCCCCGCCCCGGGGGAGGCTACACCTTC.

This CDR3 is CASSAGRGYEQYF. In nucleotides, the CDR3 is TGCGCCAGCAGTGCAGGCAGGGGGTACGAGCAGTACTTC. The chain uses TRBV10-1 and TRBJ2-7; TRBD1 aligns across 7 bases. Per the germline V gene, CDR1 is WNHNN and CDR2 is SYGVQD (reference sequence). J lost 4 bases, V lost 4 bases, and 4 bases had no gene match. CDR3 size: 13 residues.

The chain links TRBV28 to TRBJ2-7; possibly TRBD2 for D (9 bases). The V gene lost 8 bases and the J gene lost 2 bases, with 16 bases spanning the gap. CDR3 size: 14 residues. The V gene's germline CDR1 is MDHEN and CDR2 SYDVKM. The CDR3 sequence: CASGGGDRTYEQYF. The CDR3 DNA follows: TGTGCCAGCGGCGGGGGGGACAGGACCTACGAGCAGTACTTC. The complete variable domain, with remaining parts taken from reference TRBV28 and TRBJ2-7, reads DVKVTQSSRYLVKRTGEKVFLECVQDMDHENMFWYRQDPGLGLRLIYFSYDVKMKEKGDIPEGYSVSREKKERFSLILESASTNQTSMYLCASGGGDRTYEQYFGPGTRLTVT.

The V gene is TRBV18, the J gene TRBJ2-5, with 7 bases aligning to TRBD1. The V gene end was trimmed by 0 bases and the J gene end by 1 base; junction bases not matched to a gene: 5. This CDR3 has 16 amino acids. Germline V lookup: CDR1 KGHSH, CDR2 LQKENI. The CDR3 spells CASSPPGTATQETQYF. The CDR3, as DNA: TGTGCCAGCTCACCACCGGGGACAGCTACCCAAGAGACCCAGTACTTC.

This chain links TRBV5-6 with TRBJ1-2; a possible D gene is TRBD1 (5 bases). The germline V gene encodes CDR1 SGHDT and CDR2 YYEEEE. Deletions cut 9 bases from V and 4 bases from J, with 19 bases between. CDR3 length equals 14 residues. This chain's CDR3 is CATHGNRILYGYTF. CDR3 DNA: TGTGCCACCCACGGGAACAGGATACTCTATGGCTACACCTTC.

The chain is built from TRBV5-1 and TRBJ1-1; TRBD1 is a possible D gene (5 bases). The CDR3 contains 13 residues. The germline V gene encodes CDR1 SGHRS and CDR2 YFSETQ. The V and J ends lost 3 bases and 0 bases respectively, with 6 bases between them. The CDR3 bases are TGCGCCAGCAGCTGGGACCTGAACACTGAAGCTTTCTTT. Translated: CASSWDLNTEAFF.

CDR3: CASTGMDIYGYTF. The CDR3 nucleotides are TGTGCCAGCACCGGGATGGACATCTATGGCTACACCTTC. The rearrangement uses TRBV7-9 and TRBJ1-2; the D gene is possibly TRBD1 (5 bases). The V end lost 7 bases, the J end lost 4 bases, and 13 bases lay between the germline ends. In germline, CDR1 is SEHNR, CDR2 FQNEAQ (reference sequence). There are 13 residues in the CDR3.

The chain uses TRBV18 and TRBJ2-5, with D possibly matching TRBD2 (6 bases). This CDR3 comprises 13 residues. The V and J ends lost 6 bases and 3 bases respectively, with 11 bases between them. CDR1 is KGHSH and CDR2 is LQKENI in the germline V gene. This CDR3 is CASSTSKKETQYF. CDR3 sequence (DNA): TGTGCCAGCTCTACTAGCAAAAAAGAGACCCAGTACTTC.

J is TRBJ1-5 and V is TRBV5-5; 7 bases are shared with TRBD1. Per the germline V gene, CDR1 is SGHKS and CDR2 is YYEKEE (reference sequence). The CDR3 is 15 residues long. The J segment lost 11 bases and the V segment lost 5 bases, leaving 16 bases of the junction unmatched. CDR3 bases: TGTGCCAGCAGTTACCGGACAGGAAGGGCCTTAGCCCAGCATTTT. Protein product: CASSYRTGRALAQHF.

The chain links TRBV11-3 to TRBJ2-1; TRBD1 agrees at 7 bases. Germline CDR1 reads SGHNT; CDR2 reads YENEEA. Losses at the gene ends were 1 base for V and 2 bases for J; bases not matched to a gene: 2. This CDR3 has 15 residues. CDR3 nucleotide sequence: TGTGCCAGCAGCTTAGGGGACAGTCCCTACAATGAGCAGTTCTTC. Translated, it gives CASSLGDSPYNEQFF.

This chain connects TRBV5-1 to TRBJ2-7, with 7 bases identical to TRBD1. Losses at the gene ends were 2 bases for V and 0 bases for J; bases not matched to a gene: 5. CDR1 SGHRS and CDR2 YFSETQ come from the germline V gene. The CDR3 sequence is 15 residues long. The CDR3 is CASSFNAGGSYEQYF. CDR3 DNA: TGCGCCAGCAGCTTTAACGCAGGGGGCTCCTACGAGCAGTACTTC.

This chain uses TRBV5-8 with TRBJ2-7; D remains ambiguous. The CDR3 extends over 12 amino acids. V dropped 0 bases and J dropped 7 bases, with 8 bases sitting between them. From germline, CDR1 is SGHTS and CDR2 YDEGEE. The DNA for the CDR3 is TGTGCCAGCAGCTTGGACCTGGTGGAGCAGTACTTC. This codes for CASSLDLVEQYF.

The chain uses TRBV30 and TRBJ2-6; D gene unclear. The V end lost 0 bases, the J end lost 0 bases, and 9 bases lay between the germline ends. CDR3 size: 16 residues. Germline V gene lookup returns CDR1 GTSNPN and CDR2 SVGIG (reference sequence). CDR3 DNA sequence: TGTGCCTGGAGTGTAGTCAAGTCCTCTGGGGCCAACGTCCTGACTTTC. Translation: CAWSVVKSSGANVLTF.

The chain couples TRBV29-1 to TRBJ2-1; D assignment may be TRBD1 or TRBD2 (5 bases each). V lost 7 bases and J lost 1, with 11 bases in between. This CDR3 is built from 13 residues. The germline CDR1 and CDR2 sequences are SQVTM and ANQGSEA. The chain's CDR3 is CSAIEGSYNEQFF. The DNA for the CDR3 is TGCAGCGCCATAGAGGGGTCCTACAATGAGCAGTTCTTC.

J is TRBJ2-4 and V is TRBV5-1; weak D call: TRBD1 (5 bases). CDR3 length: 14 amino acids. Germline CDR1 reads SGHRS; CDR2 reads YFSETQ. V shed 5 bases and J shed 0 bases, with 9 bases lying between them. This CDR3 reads CASRQTEAKNIQYF. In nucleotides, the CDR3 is TGCGCCAGCAGGCAGACAGAAGCCAAAAACATTCAGTACTTC.

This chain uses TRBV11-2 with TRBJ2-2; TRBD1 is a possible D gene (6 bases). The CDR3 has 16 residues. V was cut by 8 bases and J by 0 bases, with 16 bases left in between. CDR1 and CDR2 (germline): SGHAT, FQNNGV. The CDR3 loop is CASHRARGANTGELFF. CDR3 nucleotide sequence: TGTGCCAGCCATAGAGCCAGGGGCGCGAACACCGGGGAGCTGTTTTTT.

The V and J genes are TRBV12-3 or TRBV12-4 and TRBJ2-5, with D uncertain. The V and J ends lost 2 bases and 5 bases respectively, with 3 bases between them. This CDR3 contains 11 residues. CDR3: CASSLRETQYF. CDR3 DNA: TGTGCCAGCAGTTTAAGGGAGACCCAGTACTTC.

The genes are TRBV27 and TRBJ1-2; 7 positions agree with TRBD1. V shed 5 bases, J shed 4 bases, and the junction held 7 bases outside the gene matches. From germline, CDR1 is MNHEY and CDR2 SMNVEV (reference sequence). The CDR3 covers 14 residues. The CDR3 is CASSPQGSAYGYTF. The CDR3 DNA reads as TGTGCCAGCAGTCCACAGGGGAGTGCCTATGGCTACACCTTC.

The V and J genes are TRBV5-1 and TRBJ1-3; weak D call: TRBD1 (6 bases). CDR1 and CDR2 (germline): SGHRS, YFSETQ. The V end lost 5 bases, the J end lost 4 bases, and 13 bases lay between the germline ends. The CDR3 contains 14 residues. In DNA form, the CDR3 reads TGCGCCAGCAGTATTGACAGGCCAGGAAACACCATATATTTT. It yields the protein CASSIDRPGNTIYF. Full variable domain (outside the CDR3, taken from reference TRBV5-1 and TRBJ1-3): KAGVTQTPRYLIKTRGQQVTLSCSPISGHRSVSWYQQTPGQGLQFLFEYFSETQRNKGNFPGRFSGRQFSNSRSEMNVSTLELGDSALYLCASSIDRPGNTIYFGEGSWLTVV.

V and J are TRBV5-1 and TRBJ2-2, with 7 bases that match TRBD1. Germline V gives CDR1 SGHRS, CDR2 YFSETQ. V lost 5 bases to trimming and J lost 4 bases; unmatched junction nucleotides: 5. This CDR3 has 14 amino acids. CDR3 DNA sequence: TGCGCCAGCAGACCCGACAGGGTCACCGGGGAGCTGTTTTTT. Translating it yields CASRPDRVTGELFF.

CDR3 loop: CASSPQVPPGNTIYF. CDR3 nucleotides: TGTGCCAGCAGTCCGCAGGTCCCCCCTGGAAACACCATATATTTT. The chain is built from TRBV27 and TRBJ1-3, with D uncertain. Germline V gene sequence: CDR1 MNHEY, CDR2 SMNVEV (reference sequence). The CDR3 totals 15 residues. The germline V and J ends were trimmed by 5 bases and 2 bases, with 13 bases remaining between them.

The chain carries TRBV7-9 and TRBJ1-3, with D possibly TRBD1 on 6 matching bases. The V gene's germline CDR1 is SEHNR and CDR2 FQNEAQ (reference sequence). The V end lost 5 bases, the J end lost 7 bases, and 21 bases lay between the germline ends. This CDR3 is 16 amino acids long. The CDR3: CASSPADRRRGNTIYF. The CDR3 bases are TGTGCCAGCAGCCCCGCGGACAGAAGGAGAGGCAACACCATATATTTT. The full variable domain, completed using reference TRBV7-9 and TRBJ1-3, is DTGVSQNPRHKITKRGQNVTFRCDPISEHNRLYWYRQTLGQGPEFLTYFQNEAQLEKSRLLSDRFSAERPKGSFSTLEIQRTEQGDSAMYLCASSPADRRRGNTIYFGEGSWLTVV.

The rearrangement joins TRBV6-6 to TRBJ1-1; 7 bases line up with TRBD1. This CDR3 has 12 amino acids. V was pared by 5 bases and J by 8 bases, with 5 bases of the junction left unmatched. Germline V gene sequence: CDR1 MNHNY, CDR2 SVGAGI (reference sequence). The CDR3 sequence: CASSNYRGEAFF. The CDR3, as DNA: TGTGCCAGCAGTAACTACAGGGGCGAAGCTTTCTTT.